The subject of this entry is one TCR beta chain. Its antigen is still unknown. This CDR3 has 16 amino acids. CDR1 and CDR2 from the germline V gene are LNHDA and SQIVND (reference sequence). V trimming: 5 bases; J trimming: 5 bases; junction bases outside the gene matches: 9. The data belong to a study of blood T cells in healthy people across ages. Broader study findings: PBMCs were not sorted, which prevented a conclusive comparison of naive versus antigen-experienced cells. Long-lived donors exceeded aged donors in naive CD4+ cells and diversity.

Using a J-beta primer mix together with a sample-barcoded 5' primer, a second PCR was run for roughly 6 to 12 cycles. Each cDNA was tagged by a template-switch adaptor containing 12 random nucleotides. All samples gave at least 2.5 million CDR3-containing paired-end reads. MiXCR, run by TCRdb on the 5' RACE reads, gives a single entry per CDR3 protein. The sample gives about 1.1 million distinct CDR3 sequences, roughly two fifths of which show up once; about an eighth is in the top ten. The chain has TRBV19 and TRBJ2-1, with 10 bases fitting TRBD2. This receptor was taken from a man between 18 and 29 years old in good health. What was sequenced was blood. DNA for the CDR3: TGTGCCAGTAGTCCCCGGACTAGCGGAAGAGACAATGAGCAGTTCTTC. Translated: CASSPRTSGRDNEQFF.